This is a list of T cell receptor beta chains from one sample in a study of Graves' ophthalmopathy and Graves' hyperthyroidism. TCRdb independently ran MiXCR on the multiplex PCR reads; one entry per CDR3 protein. This table holds 600,000 to 950,000 distinct CDR3 sequences, around 40% found once. The sample was peripheral blood. These receptors were taken from an adult man with Graves' ophthalmopathy. The CDR3 runs from the conserved cysteine through the conserved F or W.

V	J	CDR3
TRBV7-9	TRBJ2-5	CASSVGGQTRETQYF
TRBV9	TRBJ1-6	CASSLAQGTVSPLHF
TRBV6-6	TRBJ2-6	CASSYSSAINVLTF
TRBV2	TRBJ1-4	CASSLGPLNEKLFF
TRBV20-1	TRBJ1-2	CSVLFTGSNYGYTF
TRBV12-3/TRBV12-4	TRBJ1-6	CASSFVGAGHNNSPLHF
TRBV10-3	TRBJ1-5	CAISVDRGYNQPQHF
TRBV7-9	TRBJ1-2	CASSPRTPIDYGYTF
TRBV7-9	TRBJ1-2	CASSPGYRGINPYYGYTF
TRBV7-9	TRBJ2-2	CASSSTGGSGELFF
TRBV20-1	TRBJ1-6	CSARDRGEGDSPLHF
TRBV5-4	TRBJ2-5	CASSNGQVRVFGAQYF
TRBV7-9	TRBJ1-2	CASSLGRGVFYGYTF
TRBV11-3	TRBJ2-6	CASSLSGGAGANVQTF
TRBV12-3/TRBV12-4	TRBJ1-5	CASSLMGPPQHF
TRBV7-9	TRBJ2-7	CASSALAGGLNEQYF
TRBV25-1	TRBJ1-1	CASTKSGVDSEAFF
TRBV7-3	TRBJ1-5	CASSLAGGGLNNQPQHF
TRBV7-2	TRBJ1-2	CASSYGTFAVNYGYTF
TRBV9	TRBJ2-3	CASSPALSTDTQYF
TRBV29-1	TRBJ1-2	CSVDEGLYGYTF
TRBV4-3	TRBJ1-5	CASSQETGRNQPQHF
TRBV7-2	TRBJ1-2	CASSFTGGKAYYGYTF
TRBV7-9	TRBJ1-1	CAWSPGSGTEAFF
TRBV15	TRBJ1-2	CATSSESGQGRHYGYTF
TRBV2	TRBJ1-6	CASSGGQRARSPLHF
TRBV12-5	TRBJ2-7	CASMGGGYEQYF
TRBV2	TRBJ1-1	CASSGHTGDRRTNTEAFF
TRBV25-1	TRBJ2-2	CASSQVPSSGGTGELFF
TRBV20-1	TRBJ2-3	CSARDLTGGADTQYF
TRBV3-1	TRBJ1-5	CASSQGPGNQPQHF
TRBV6-2/TRBV6-3	TRBJ1-1	CASITYPGQGNTEAFF
TRBV7-2	TRBJ2-2	CASSLLSAGELFF
TRBV29-1	TRBJ2-7	CSVEGQGAYEQYF
TRBV2	TRBJ1-5	CASSFAGQSNQPQHF
TRBV7-9	TRBJ2-2	CASSLVQAAFNTGELFF